The 8 T cell receptor beta chains listed next were all sequenced from one sample in a study of T cells after somatic rescue of genetic block. TCRdb's table, derived via immunoSEQ multiplex PCR, lists solely in-frame clones and lacks some. The table has about 88,000 clones, 85% to 90% seen once. Sequencing was carried out using peripheral blood mononuclear cells (PBMCs). Every receptor here comes from a woman between 18 and 29 years old.

This sequence joins TRBV7-6 and TRBJ1-3; a possible D gene is TRBD1 (5 bases). V lost 1 base and J 4 bases, leaving 17 bases between the germline ends. CDR3 length equals 17 residues. Germline V CDR1 and CDR2: SGHVS, FNYEAQ. The CDR3 reads CASSLVNGLGAGNTIYF. DNA of the CDR3: TGTGCCAGCAGCTTAGTAAACGGCCTCGGGGCAGGAAACACCATATATTTT.

By share, this clone ranks as medium-sized. The sample has other DNA sequences that encode this CDR3 too. V gene TRBV27 combines with J gene TRBJ1-1, with a tentative D call TRBD1 (5 bases). Germline lookup yields CDR1 MNHEY and CDR2 SMNVEV (reference sequence). Trimming pared 2 bases from V and 5 bases from J, leaving 9 bases between. This CDR3 contains 13 residues. In nucleotides, the CDR3 is TGTGCCAGCAGTTTAGGGGGTATAACTGAAGCTTTCTTT. This encodes CASSLGGITEAFF.

The chain recombines TRBV7-6 with TRBJ2-5; TRBD2 matches at 13 bases. From germline, CDR1 is SGHVS and CDR2 FNYEAQ. The CDR3 has 17 amino acids. V trimming: 2 bases; J trimming: 6 bases; junction bases outside the gene matches: 9. The CDR3: CASSLPGTSGNTKTQYF. As DNA, the CDR3 is TGTGCCAGCAGCTTACCGGGGACTAGCGGGAATACAAAGACCCAGTACTTC.

V usage is TRBV13 and J usage is TRBJ2-1, with D perhaps TRBD1 (6 bases). Germline-derived CDR1 and CDR2 are PRHDT and FYEKMQ (reference sequence). The CDR3 sequence is 13 residues long. The V end was cut by 8 bases, the J end by 7 bases, with 15 bases between. CDR3 sequence: CASGLQGVNEQFF. CDR3 sequence (DNA): TGTGCCAGCGGTTTACAGGGTGTGAATGAGCAGTTCTTC.

This rearrangement joins TRBV4-2 to TRBJ2-7; TRBD2 matches 7 bases. The CDR3 consists of 18 residues. Trimming at V came to 1 base and at J to 3 bases, leaving 15 bases not matched to a gene. Germline V gives CDR1 LGHNA, CDR2 YNFKEQ. In DNA, the CDR3 is TGTGCCAGCAGCCAAGTTGTAGGTCCGCGGGAGCGGGGCTACGAGCAGTACTTC. It is translated as CASSQVVGPRERGYEQYF.

V and J are TRBV6-1 and TRBJ2-6, with D hard to call. This CDR3 has 14 residues. V lost 6 bases and J lost 0, with 6 bases in between. The V gene's germline CDR1 is MNHNS and CDR2 SASEGT. The CDR3 DNA reads TGTGCCAGCAGACCTACCTCTGGGGCCAACGTCCTGACTTTC. Translated: CASRPTSGANVLTF.

V and J are TRBV18 and TRBJ2-3; 13 bases agree with TRBD2. Losses at the gene ends were 3 bases for V and 2 bases for J; bases not matched to a gene: 8. CDR1 and CDR2 from the germline V gene are KGHSH and LQKENI. The CDR3 totals 18 residues. The CDR3 DNA reads TGTGCCAGCTCACCCTTGGGACTAGCGGGGCATGACACAGATACGCAGTATTTT. Translated, it gives CASSPLGLAGHDTDTQYF.

The chain is built from TRBV5-6 and TRBJ1-2; weak D call: TRBD1 (6 bases). Trimming removed 4 bases from V and 2 bases from J, with 9 bases in between. CDR3 length: 13 amino acids. CDR1 is SGHDT, CDR2 YYEEEE, per germline. The CDR3 nucleotides read TGTGCCAGCAGCGGGACACCGAACTATGGCTACACCTTC. Protein sequence: CASSGTPNYGYTF.